This TCR beta chain is from a study of patients with pleural tuberculosis. This clonotype is labeled as medium-sized. MiXCR, applied by TCRdb to the reads, yields one record per CDR3 protein. The sample has under 30,000 distinct CDR3 sequences; approximately 20% are singletons. The V and J ends lost 2 bases and 1 base respectively, with 11 bases between them. CDR3 length: 14 residues. Germline V lookup: CDR1 DFQATT, CDR2 SNEGSKA (reference sequence). The V and J genes are TRBV20-1 and TRBJ1-1, with a tentative D call TRBD1 (6 bases). The sequencing input was peripheral blood. This clonotype was sampled from a human donor with pleural tuberculosis. The CDR3 reads CSARSQGGNTEAFF. DNA for the CDR3: TGCAGTGCTAGATCACAGGGAGGGAACACTGAAGCTTTCTTT.